This T cell receptor beta chain comes out of a study of blood T cell repertoires in COVID-19. For the study at large: Samples taken during acute and convalescent COVID-19 were collected in the United States, Italy and Spain. PBMCs, B-cell-depleted T cells, or T cells were the source of the cDNA or gDNA that made up the material.

Libraries were prepared by immunoSEQ multiplex PCR; TCRdb keeps only in-frame clonotypes and omits some of them. The sample has a few hundred thousand clones; around 85% are singletons. The CDR3 sequence is 15 residues long. Germline CDR1 reads SGDLS; CDR2 reads YYNGEE. The V and J ends lost 3 bases and 0 bases respectively, with 12 bases between them. This clone was counted a single time. This rearrangement joins TRBV9 to TRBJ1-1, with D unresolved. This TCR was recovered from a man at least 80 years old with acute or convalescent COVID-19. Specimen: peripheral blood. This CDR3 is CASSAGRKMNTEAFF. The CDR3 DNA follows: TGTGCCAGCAGCGCCGGGAGGAAAATGAACACTGAAGCTTTCTTT.